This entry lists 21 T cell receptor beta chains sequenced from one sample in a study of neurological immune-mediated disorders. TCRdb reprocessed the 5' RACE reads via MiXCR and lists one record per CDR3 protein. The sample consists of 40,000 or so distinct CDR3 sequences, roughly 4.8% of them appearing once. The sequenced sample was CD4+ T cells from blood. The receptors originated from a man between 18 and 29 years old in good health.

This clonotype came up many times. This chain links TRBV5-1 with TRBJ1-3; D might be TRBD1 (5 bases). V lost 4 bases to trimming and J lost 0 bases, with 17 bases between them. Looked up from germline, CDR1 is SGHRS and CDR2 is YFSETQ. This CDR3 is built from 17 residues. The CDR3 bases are TGCGCCAGCAGCCGGTGGGACCCGGCGGTCTCTGGAAACACCATATATTTT. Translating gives CASSRWDPAVSGNTIYF.

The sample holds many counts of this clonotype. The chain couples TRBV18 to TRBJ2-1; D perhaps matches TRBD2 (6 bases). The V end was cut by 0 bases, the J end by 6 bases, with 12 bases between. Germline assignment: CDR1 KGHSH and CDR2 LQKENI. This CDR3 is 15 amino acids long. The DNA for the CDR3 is TGTGCCAGCTCACCACCTATCCTAGCGCCCAATGAGCAGTTCTTC. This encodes CASSPPILAPNEQFF. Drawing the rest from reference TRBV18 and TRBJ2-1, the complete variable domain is NAGVMQNPRHLVRRRGQEARLRCSPMKGHSHVYWYRQLPEEGLKFMVYLQKENIIDESGMPKERFSAEFPKEGPSILRIQQVVRGDSAAYFCASSPPILAPNEQFFGPGTRLTVL.

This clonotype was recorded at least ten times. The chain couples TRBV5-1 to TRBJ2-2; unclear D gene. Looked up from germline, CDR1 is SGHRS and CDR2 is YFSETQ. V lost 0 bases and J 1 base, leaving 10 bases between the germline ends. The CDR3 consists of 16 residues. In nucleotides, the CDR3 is TGCGCCAGCAGCTTGGGTCTCCAGGTGAACACCGGGGAGCTGTTTTTT. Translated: CASSLGLQVNTGELFF.

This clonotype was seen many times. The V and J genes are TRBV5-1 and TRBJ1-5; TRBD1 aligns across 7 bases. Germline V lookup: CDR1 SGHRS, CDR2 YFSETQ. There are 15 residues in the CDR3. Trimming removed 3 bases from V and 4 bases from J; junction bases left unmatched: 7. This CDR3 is CASSSAGDSNQPQHF. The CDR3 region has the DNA TGCGCCAGCAGCTCGGCGGGGGACAGTAATCAGCCCCAGCATTTT.

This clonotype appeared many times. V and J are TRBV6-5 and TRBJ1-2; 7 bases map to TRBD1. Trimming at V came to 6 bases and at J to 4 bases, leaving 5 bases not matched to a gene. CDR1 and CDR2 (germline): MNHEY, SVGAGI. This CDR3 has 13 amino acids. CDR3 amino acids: CASSWDRAYGYTF. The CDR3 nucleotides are TGTGCCAGCAGCTGGGACAGAGCCTATGGCTACACCTTC.

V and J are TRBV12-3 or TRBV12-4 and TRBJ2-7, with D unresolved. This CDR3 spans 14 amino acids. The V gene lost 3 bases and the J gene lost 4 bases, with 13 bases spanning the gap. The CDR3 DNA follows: TGTGCCAGCAGTTTTAGCACCTTCGATTACGAGCAGTACTTC. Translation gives CASSFSTFDYEQYF.

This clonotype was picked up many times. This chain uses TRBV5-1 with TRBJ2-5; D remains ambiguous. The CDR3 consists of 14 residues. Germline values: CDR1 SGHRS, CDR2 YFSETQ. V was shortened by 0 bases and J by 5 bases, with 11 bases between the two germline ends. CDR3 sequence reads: CASSLGPHGETQYF. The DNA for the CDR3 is TGCGCCAGCAGCTTGGGACCCCATGGGGAGACCCAGTACTTC.

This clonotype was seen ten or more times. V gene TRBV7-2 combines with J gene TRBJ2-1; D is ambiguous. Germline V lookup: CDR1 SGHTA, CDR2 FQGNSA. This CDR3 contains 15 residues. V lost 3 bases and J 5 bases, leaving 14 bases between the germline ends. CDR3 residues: CASSLDRAPNNEQFF. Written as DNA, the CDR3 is TGTGCCAGCAGCTTGGACCGGGCCCCTAACAATGAGCAGTTCTTC. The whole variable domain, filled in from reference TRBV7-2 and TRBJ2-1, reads GAGVSQSPSNKVTEKGKDVELRCDPISGHTALYWYRQSLGQGLEFLIYFQGNSAPDKSGLPSDRFSAERTGGSVSTLTIQRTQQEDSAVYLCASSLDRAPNNEQFFGPGTRLTVL.

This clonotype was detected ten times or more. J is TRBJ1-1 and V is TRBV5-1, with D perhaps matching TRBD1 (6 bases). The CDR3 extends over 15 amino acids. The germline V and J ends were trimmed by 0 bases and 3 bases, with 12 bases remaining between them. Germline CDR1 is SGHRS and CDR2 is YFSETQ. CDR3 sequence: CASSLDLQGDTEAFF. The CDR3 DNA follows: TGCGCCAGCAGCTTGGACTTACAGGGAGACACTGAAGCTTTCTTT.

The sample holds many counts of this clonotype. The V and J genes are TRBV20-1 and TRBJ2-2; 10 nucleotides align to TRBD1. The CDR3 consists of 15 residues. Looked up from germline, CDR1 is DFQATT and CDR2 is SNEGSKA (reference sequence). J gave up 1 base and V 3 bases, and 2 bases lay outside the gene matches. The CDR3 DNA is TGCAGTGCTAGGGGGGACAGGGGGAACACCGGGGAGCTGTTTTTT. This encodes CSARGDRGNTGELFF.

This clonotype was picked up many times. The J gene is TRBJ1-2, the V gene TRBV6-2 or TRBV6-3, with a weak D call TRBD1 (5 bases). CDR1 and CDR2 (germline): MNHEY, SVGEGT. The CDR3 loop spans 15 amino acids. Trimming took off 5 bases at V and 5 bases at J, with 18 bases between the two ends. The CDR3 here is CASSPTRAGWYGYTF. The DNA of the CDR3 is TGTGCCAGCAGTCCCACCCGGGCAGGGTGGTATGGCTACACCTTC.

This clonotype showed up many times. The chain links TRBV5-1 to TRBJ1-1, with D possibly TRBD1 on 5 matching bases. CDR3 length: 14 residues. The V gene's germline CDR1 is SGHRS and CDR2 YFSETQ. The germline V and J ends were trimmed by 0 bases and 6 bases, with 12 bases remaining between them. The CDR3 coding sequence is TGCGCCAGCAGCTTGGATGCAGGGAGGCCTGAAGCTTTCTTT. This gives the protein CASSLDAGRPEAFF.

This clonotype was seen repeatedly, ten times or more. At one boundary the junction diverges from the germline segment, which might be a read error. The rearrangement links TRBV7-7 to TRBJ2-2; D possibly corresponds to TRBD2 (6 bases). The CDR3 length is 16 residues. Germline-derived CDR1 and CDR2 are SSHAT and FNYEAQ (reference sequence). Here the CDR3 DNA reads TGTGCTAGCAGCTTAGGATCCGGGATCGGGGGCGGGGAGCTGTTTTTT. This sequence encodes CASSLGSGIGGGELFF.

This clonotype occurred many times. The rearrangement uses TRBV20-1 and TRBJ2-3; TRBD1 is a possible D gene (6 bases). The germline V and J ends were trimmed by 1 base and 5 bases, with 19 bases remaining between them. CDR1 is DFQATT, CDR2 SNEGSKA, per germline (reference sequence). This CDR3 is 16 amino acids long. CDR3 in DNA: TGCAGTGCTAGAGCTGAGGGGCAGGGGCGTGTAGATACGCAGTATTTT. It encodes CSARAEGQGRVDTQYF.

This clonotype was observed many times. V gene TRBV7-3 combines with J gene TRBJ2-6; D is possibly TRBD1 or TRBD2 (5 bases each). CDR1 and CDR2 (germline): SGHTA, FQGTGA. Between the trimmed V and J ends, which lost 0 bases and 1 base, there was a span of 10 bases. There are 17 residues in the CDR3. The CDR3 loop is CASSLTVGGSGANVLTF. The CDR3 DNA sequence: TGTGCCAGCAGCTTAACGGTTGGGGGTTCTGGGGCCAACGTCCTGACTTTC.

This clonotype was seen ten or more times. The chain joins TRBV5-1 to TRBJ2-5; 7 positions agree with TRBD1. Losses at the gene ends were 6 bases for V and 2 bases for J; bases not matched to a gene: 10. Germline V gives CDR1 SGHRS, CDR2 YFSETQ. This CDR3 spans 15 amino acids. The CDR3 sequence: CASTVQGTGQETQYF. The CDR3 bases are TGCGCCAGCACTGTACAGGGGACGGGACAAGAGACCCAGTACTTC. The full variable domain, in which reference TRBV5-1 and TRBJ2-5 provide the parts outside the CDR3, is KAGVTQTPRYLIKTRGQQVTLSCSPISGHRSVSWYQQTPGQGLQFLFEYFSETQRNKGNFPGRFSGRQFSNSRSEMNVSTLELGDSALYLCASTVQGTGQETQYFGPGTRLLVL.

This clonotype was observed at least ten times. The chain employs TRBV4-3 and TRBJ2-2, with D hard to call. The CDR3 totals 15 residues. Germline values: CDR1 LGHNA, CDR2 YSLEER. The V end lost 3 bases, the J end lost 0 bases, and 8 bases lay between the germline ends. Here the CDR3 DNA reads TGCGCCAGCAGCCAGCAGACGGCGAACACCGGGGAGCTGTTTTTT. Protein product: CASSQQTANTGELFF.

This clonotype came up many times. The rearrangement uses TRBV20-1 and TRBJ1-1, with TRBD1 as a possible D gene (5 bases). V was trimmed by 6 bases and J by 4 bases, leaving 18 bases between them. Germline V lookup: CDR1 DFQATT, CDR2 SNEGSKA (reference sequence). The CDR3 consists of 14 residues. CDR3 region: CSAILGTSSTEAFF. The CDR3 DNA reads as TGCAGTGCCATCCTCGGGACCTCGAGCACTGAAGCTTTCTTT.

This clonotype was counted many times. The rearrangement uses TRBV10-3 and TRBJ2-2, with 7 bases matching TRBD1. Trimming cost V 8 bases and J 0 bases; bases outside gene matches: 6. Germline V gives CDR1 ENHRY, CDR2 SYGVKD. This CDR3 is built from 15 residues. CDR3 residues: CAISGQSTNTGELFF. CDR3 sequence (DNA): TGTGCCATCTCGGGACAGAGTACGAACACCGGGGAGCTGTTTTTT.

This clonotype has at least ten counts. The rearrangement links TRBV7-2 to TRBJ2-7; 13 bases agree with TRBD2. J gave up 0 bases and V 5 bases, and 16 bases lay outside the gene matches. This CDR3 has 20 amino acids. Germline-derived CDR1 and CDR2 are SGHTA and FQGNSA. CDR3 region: CASSAPPGLAGSRSSYEQYF. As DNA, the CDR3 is TGTGCCAGCAGCGCCCCGCCGGGACTAGCGGGGTCCAGGAGCTCCTACGAGCAGTACTTC.

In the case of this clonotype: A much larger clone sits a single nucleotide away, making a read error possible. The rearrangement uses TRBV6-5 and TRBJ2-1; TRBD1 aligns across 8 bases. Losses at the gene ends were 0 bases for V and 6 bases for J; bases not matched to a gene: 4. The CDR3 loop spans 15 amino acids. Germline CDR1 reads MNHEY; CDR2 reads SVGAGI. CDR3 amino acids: CASSYSGQGVNEQFF. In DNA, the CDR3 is TGTGCCAGCAGTTACTCAGGACAGGGTGTCAATGAGCAGTTCTTC.